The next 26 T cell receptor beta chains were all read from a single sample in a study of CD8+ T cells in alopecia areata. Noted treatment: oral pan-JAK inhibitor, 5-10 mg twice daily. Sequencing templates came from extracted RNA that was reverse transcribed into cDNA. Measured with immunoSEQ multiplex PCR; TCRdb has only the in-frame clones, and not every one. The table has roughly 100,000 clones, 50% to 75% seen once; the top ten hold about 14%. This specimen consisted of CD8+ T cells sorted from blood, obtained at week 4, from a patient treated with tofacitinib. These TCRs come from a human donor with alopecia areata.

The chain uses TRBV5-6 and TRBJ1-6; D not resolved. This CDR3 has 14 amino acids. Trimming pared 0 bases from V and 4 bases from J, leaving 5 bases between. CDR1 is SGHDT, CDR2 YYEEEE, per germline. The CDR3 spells CASSLGQYNSPLHF. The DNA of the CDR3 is TGTGCCAGCAGCTTGGGGCAATATAATTCACCCCTCCACTTT. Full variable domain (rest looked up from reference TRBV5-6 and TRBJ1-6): DAGVTQSPTHLIKTRGQQVTLRCSPKSGHDTVSWYQQALGQGPQFIFQYYEEEERQRGNFPDRFSGHQFPNYSSELNVNALLLGDSALYLCASSLGQYNSPLHFGNGTRLTVT.

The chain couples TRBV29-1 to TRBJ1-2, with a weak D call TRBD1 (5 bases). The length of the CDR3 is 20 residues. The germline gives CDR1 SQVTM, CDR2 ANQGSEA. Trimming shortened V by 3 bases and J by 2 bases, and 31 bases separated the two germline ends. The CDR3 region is CSVDRGLTNSGTGGNYGYTF. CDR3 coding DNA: TGCAGCGTTGACCGAGGGTTAACCAACTCCGGGACCGGTGGAAACTATGGCTACACCTTC. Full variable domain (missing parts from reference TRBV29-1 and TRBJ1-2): SAVISQKPSRDICQRGTSLTIQCQVDSQVTMMFWYRQQPGQSLTLIATANQGSEATYESGFVIDKFPISRPNLTFSTLTVSNMSPEDSSIYLCSVDRGLTNSGTGGNYGYTFGSGTRLTVV.

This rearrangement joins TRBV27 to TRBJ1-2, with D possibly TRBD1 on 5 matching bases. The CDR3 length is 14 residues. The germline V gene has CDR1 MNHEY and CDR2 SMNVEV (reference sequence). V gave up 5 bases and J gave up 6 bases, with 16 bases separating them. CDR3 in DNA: TGTGCCAGCAGTCCGGAGAGGGGTCGAGATGGCTACACCTTC. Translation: CASSPERGRDGYTF.

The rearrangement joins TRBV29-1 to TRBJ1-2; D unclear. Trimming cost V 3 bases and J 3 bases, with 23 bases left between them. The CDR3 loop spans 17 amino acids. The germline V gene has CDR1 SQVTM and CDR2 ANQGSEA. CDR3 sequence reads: CSVEFVQSAGRDYGYTF. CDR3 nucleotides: TGCAGCGTTGAGTTCGTGCAATCGGCAGGTAGAGACTATGGCTACACCTTC.

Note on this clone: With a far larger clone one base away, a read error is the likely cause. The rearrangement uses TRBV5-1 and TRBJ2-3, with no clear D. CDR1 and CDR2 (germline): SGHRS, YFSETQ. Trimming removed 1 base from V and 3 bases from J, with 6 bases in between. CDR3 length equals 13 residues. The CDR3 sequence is CASSLRPTDTQYF. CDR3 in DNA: TGCGCCAGCAGCTTGAGGCCTACAGATACGCAGTATTTT.

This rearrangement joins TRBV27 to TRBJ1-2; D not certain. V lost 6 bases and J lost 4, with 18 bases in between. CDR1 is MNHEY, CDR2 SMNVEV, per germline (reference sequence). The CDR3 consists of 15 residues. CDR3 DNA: TGTGCCAGCAGGCTTGGTAGAGGGAGTATCTATGGCTACACCTTC. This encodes CASRLGRGSIYGYTF.

The DNA for the CDR3 is TGTGCCAGCAGCGCCCTAGCGGGGGGGCCGCATGAGCAGTTCTTC. Translation gives CASSALAGGPHEQFF. The chain recombines TRBV9 with TRBJ2-1; 12 nucleotides agree with TRBD2. With 3 bases clipped from V and 8 bases from J, the junction kept 6 bases outside the gene matches. This CDR3 region has 15 residues. Germline loops: CDR1 SGDLS, CDR2 YYNGEE.

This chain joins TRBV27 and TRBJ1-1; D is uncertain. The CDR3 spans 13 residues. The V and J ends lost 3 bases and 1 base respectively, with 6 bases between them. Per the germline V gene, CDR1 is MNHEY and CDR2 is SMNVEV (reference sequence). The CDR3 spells CASSLRGNTEAFF. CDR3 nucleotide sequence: TGTGCCAGCAGTTTGCGGGGGAACACTGAAGCTTTCTTT.

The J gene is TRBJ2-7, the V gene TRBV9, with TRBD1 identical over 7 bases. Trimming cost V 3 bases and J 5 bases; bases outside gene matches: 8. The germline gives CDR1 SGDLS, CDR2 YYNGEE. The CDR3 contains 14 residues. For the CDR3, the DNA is TGTGCCAGCAGCGGTGGGCAGGGGGAGCACGAGCAGTACTTC. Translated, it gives CASSGGQGEHEQYF.

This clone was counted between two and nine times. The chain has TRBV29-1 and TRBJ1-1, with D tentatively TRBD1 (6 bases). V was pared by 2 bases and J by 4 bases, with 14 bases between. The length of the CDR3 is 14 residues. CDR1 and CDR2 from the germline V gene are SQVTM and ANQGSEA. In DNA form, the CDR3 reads TGCAGCGTTGAAACATCAGGGGTGGGCACTGAAGCTTTCTTT. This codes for CSVETSGVGTEAFF.

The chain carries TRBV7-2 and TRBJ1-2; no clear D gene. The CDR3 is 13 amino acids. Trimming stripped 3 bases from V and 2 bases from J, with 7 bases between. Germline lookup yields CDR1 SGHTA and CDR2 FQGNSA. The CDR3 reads CASSFGTNYGYTF. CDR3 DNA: TGTGCCAGCAGCTTTGGTACCAACTATGGCTACACCTTC. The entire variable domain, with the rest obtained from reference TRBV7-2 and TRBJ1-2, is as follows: GAGVSQSPSNKVTEKGKDVELRCDPISGHTALYWYRQSLGQGLEFLIYFQGNSAPDKSGLPSDRFSAERTGGSVSTLTIQRTQQEDSAVYLCASSFGTNYGYTFGSGTRLTVV.

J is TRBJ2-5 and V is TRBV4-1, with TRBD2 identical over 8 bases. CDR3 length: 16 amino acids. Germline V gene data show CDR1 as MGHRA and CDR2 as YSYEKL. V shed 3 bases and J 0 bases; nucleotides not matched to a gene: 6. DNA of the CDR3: TGCGCCAGCAGCCACCCGGGAGGGTCGTACCAAGAGACCCAGTACTTC. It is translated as CASSHPGGSYQETQYF.

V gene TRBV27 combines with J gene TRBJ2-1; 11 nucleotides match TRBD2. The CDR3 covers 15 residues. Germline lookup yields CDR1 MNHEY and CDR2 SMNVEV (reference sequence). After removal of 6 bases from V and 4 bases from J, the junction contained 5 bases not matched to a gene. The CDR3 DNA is TGTGCCAGCAGAACCGGGACTAGCGGTTACAATGAGCAGTTCTTC. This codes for CASRTGTSGYNEQFF.

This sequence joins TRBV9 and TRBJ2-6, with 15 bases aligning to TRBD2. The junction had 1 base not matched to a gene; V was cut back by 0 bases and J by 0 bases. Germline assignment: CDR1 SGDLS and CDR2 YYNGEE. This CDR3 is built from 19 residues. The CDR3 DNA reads TGTGCCAGCAGCGTAGGGGGACTAGCGGGAGGCTCTGGGGCCAACGTCCTGACTTTC. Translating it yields CASSVGGLAGGSGANVLTF. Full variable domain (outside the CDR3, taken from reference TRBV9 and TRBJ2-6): DSGVTQTPKHLITATGQRVTLRCSPRSGDLSVYWYQQSLDQGLQFLIQYYNGEERAKGNILERFSAQQFPDLHSELNLSSLELGDSALYFCASSVGGLAGGSGANVLTFGAGSRLTVL.

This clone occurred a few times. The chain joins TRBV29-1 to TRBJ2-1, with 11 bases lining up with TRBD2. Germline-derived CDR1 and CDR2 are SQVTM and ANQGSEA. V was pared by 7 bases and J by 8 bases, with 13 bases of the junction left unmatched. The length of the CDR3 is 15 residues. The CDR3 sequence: CSADPGLAGLDEQFF. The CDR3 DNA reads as TGCAGCGCCGACCCAGGACTAGCGGGTCTCGATGAGCAGTTCTTC.

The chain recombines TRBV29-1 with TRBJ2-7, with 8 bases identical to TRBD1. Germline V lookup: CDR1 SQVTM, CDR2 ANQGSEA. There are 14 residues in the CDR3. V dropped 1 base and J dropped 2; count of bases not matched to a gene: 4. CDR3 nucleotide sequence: TGCAGCGTTGAAGGGCAGGGGGCTACCTACGAGCAGTACTTC. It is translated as CSVEGQGATYEQYF.

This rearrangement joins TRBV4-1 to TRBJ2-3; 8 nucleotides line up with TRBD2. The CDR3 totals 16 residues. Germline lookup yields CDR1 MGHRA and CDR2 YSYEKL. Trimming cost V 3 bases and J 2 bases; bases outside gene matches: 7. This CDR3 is CASSQWPGGSTDTQYF. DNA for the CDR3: TGCGCCAGCAGCCAGTGGCCGGGGGGGTCCACAGATACGCAGTATTTT.

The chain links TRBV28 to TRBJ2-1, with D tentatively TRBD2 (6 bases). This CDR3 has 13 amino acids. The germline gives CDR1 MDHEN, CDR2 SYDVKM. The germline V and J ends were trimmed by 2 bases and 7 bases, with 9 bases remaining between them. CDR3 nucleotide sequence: TGTGCCAGCAGTTTAGGAGGGTCGAATGAGCAGTTCTTC. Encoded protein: CASSLGGSNEQFF. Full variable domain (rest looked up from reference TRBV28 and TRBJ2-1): DVKVTQSSRYLVKRTGEKVFLECVQDMDHENMFWYRQDPGLGLRLIYFSYDVKMKEKGDIPEGYSVSREKKERFSLILESASTNQTSMYLCASSLGGSNEQFFGPGTRLTVL.

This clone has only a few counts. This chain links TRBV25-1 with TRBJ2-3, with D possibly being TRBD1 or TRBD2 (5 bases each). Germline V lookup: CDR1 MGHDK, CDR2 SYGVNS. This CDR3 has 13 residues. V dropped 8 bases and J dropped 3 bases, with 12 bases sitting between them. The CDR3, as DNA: TGTGCCAGCCACATTGGGGGAACAGATACGCAGTATTTT. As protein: CASHIGGTDTQYF.

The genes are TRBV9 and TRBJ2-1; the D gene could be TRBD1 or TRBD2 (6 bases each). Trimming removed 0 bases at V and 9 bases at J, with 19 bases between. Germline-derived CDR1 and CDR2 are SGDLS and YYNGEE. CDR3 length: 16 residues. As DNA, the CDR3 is TGTGCCAGCAGCGTAGTCCCACAGGGACCCGGGAGTGAGCAGTTCTTC. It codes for CASSVVPQGPGSEQFF.

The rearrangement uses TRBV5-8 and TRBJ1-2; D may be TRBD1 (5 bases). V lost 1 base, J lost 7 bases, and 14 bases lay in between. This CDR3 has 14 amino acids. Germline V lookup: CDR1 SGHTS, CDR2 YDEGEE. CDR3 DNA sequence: TGTGCCAGCAGCTTGTTTCAGGGTGGTGGTGGCTACACCTTC. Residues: CASSLFQGGGGYTF.

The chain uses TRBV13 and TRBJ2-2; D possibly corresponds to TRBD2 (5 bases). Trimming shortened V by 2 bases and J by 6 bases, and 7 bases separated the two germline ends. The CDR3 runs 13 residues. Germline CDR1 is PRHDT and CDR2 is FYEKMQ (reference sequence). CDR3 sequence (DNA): TGTGCCAGCAGCTTAAAGGGAGCCGGGGAGCTGTTTTTT. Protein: CASSLKGAGELFF.

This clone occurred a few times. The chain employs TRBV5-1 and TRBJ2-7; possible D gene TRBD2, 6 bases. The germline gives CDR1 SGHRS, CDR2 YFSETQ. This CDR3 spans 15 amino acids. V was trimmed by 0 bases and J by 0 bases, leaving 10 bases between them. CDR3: CASSLDSGYSYEQYF. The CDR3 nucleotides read TGCGCCAGCAGCTTGGATAGCGGATACTCCTACGAGCAGTACTTC.

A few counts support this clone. The chain's CDR3 is CSVVEAGGGETQYF. As DNA, the CDR3 is TGCAGCGTTGTTGAGGCGGGGGGCGGAGAGACCCAGTACTTC. The chain combines TRBV29-1 with TRBJ2-5; 8 nucleotides align to TRBD2. This CDR3 is 14 amino acids long. V was pared by 4 bases and J by 4 bases, with 8 bases of the junction left unmatched. Germline CDR1 SQVTM, CDR2 ANQGSEA.

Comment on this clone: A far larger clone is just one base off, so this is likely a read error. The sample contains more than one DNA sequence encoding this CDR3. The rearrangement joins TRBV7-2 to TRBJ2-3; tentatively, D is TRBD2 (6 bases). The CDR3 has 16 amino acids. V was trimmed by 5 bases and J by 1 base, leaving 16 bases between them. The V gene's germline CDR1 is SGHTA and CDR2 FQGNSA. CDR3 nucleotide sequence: TGTGCCAGCAGCCAAGATCTCCAGCGGGGCACAGATACGCAGTATTTT. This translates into CASSQDLQRGTDTQYF.

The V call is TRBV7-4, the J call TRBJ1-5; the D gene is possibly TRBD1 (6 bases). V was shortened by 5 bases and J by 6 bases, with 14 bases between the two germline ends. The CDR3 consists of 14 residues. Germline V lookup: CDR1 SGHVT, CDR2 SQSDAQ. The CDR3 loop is CASSLDSDSQPQHF. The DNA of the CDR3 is TGTGCCAGCAGCCTGGACAGCGATTCTCAGCCCCAGCATTTT.